The T cell receptor (beta chain) described here comes from a study of identical twins (dated by TCRdb to between 2015 and 2016). Some background on the complete study: The study deep-sequenced TCR alpha and beta repertoires from monozygotic twins, unrelated adults of various ages and cord blood to test whether fetal clonotypes persist. To rule out contamination, the twin experiments were replicated at different times with different library preparation protocols.

The study at large found these results: Invariant T cells such as MAIT and iNKT could partly confound zero-insertion analyses, though diverse VJ usage argued against this for most clonotypes. Fewer insertions were carried by abundant cord blood beta clonotypes, a similar but weaker trend appeared in young adult naive repertoires, and no such trend appeared in memory repertoires. Excess twin sharing in beta out-of-frame sequences was weaker because fewer shared sequences lowered the signal-to-noise ratio. Compared with coincidental sharing between unrelated individuals, an excess of low generation-probability sequences was observed among out-of-frame TCR alpha sequences shared between twins. In monozygotic twins, recombination models systematically underestimated out-of-frame TCR alpha sharing, but the models matched the sharing seen between unrelated individuals. Conclusions relied on cross-sectional statistical analysis, since the same donors could not be followed over many years.

For this clonotype: This receptor's antigen is unknown. Base qualities were left out, and no much larger clone turns up one base away.

Including the terminal cysteine and phenylalanine, the CDR3 comprises 16 residues. The read is trimmed to its CDR3 DNA, 48 bases read in frame from base 1. The germline ends are 18 bases apart after V is trimmed by 4 bases and J by 4 bases. CDR1 and CDR2 are read off the germline V gene as SGHRS and YFSETQ. The library came from 5' RACE. Sequencing instrument: Illumina HiSeq 2000. A universal primer binding site was added through template switching, and the final cDNA carried a unique molecular identifier so that TCR cDNA molecules could be counted accurately. Specific primers in the conserved constant-segment region were used to synthesize first-strand cDNA for TCR alpha and beta chains. To control for contamination, every cDNA library was double barcoded, receiving both a SMART-Mk sample barcode and Illumina barcodes. TruSeq adapter sequences along with Illumina sample barcodes were introduced in two successive PCR steps. TCR alpha and beta cDNA libraries were sequenced on the Illumina HiSeq platform with custom primers. Concerning the study's data processing: Raw reads were processed with MiGEC to extract unique molecular identifiers, and MiXCR was used to determine CDR3 positions. Recombination models were inferred per individual with the repgenHMM and IGoR tools using an EM algorithm. Shared clonotypes were analyzed with the tcR package in R, and sharing was normalized by the product of cloneset sizes. To study raw recombination without the effects of thymic and clonal selection, out-of-frame nonproductive sequences were analyzed. Using fastp at Q25 and MiXCR, TCRdb reprocessed the public reads and kept productive beta chains. All rows with the same CDR3 protein become a single entry with the most common DNA and genes. Clone size and V and J calls follow TCRdb, not the original study. Here the sample has hundreds of thousands of distinct CDR3 sequences; roughly 10% occur a single time. The ten largest clones add up to 5.5% to 9% of the sample.

Every donor was a healthy Caucasian. The twin cohort comprised three pairs of female monozygotic twins, all aged about 18 to 30 years. CD4+ and CD8+ T cell populations were isolated with positive isolation kits from Invitrogen. These same data were also listed under a study on yellow fever vaccine responses in identical twins. The second paper states: According to the authors, the vaccine-induced T cell response in identical twins seemed to be partly convergent and partly specific to each individual. In identical twins, the study followed T cell clones that responded to the vaccine with precision.

The receptor comes from a woman between 18 and 29 years old in good health. The sequence is built from TRBV5-1 and TRBJ2-1; matching of 6 bases hints at TRBD2 as the D gene. Material: CD8+ T cells sorted from blood. The DNA reads TGCGCCAGCAGCGTGGGACTCTCAAGGCCTTACAATGAGCAGTTCTTC. Its protein product is CASSVGLSRPYNEQFF.